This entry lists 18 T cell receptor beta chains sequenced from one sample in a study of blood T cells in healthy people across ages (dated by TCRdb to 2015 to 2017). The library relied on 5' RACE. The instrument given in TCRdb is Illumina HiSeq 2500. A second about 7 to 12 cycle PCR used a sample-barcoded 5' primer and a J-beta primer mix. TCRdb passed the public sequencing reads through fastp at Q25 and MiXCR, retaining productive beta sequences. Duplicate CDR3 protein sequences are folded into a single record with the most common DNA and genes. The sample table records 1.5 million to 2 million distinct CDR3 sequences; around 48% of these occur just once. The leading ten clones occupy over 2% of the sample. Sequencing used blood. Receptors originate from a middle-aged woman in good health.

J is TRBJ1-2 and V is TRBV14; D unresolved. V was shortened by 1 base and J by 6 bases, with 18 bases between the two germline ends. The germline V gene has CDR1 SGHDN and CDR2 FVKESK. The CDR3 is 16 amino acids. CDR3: CASSQGPTSGENGYTF. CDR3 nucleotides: TGTGCCAGCAGCCAAGGGCCGACATCCGGGGAAAATGGCTACACCTTC.

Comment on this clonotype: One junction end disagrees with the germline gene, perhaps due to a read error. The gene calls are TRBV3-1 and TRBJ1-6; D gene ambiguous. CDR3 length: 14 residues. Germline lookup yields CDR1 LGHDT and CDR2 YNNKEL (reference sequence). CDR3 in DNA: TGTACCAGCAGCCAACTGAACAGTAATTCACCCCTCCACTTT. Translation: CTSSQLNSNSPLHF.

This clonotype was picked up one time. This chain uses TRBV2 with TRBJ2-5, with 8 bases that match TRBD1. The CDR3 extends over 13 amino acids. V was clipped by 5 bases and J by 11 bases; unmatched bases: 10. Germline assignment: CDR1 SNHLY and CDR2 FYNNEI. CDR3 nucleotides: TGTGCCAGCAGTAAGGTCCGGCAGGGGGCTCAGTACTTC. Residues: CASSKVRQGAQYF. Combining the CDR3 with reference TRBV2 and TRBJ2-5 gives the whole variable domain EPEVTQTPSHQVTQMGQEVILRCVPISNHLYFYWYRQILGQKVEFLVSFYNNEISEKSEIFDDQFSVERPDGSNFTLKIRSTKLEDSAMYFCASSKVRQGAQYFGPGTRLLVL.

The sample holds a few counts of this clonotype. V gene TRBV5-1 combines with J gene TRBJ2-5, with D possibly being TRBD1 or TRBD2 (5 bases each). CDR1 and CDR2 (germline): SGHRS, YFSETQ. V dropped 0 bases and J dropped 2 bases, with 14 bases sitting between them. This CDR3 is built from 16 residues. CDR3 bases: TGCGCCAGCAGCTTGGCGGGTGGGACGGTTCAAGAGACCCAGTACTTC. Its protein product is CASSLAGGTVQETQYF.

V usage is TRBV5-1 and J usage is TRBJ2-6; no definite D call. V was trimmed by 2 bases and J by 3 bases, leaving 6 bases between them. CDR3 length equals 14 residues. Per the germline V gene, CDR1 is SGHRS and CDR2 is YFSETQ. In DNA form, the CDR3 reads TGCGCCAGCAGCTTAGGCCATGGGGCCAACGTCCTGACTTTC. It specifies CASSLGHGANVLTF.

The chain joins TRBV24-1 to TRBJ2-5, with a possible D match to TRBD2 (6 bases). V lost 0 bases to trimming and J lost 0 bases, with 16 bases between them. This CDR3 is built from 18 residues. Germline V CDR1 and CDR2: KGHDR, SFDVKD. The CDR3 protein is CATSDLNRGAGNQETQYF. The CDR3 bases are TGTGCCACCAGTGATTTGAATAGAGGGGCGGGAAACCAAGAGACCCAGTACTTC.

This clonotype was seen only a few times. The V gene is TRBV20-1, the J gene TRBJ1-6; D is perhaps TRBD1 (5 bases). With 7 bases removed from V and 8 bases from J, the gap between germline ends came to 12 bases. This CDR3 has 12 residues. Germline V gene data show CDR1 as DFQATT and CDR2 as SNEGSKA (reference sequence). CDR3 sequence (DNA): TGCAGTGGGTGGGGGTCTGATTCACCCCTCCACTTT. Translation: CSGWGSDSPLHF.

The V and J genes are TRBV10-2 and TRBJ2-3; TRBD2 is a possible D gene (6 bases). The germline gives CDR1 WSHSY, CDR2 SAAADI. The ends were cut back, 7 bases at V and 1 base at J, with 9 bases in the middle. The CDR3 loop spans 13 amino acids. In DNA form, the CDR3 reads TGCGCCAGCAACGCGGGGCGCACAGATACGCAGTATTTT. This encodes CASNAGRTDTQYF.

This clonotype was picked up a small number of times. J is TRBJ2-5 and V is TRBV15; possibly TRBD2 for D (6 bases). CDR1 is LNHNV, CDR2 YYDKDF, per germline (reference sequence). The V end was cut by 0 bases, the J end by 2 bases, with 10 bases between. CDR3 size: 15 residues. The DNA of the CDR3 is TGTGCCACCAGCAGAGATCGGGGGATACAAGAGACCCAGTACTTC. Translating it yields CATSRDRGIQETQYF.

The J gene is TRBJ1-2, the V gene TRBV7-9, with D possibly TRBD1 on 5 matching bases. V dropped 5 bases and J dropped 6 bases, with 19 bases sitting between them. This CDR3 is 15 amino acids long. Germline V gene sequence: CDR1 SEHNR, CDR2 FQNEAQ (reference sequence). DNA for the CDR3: TGTGCCAGCAGCCCCCCGGGAAGGGGTTCGGATGGCTACACCTTC. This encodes CASSPPGRGSDGYTF.

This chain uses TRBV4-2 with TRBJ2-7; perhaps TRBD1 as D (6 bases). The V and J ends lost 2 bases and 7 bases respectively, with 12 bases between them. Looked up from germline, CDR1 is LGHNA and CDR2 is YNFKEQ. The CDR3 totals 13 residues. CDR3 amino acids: CASSQRGTGEQYF. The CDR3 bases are TGTGCCAGCAGCCAAAGGGGGACGGGGGAGCAGTACTTC.

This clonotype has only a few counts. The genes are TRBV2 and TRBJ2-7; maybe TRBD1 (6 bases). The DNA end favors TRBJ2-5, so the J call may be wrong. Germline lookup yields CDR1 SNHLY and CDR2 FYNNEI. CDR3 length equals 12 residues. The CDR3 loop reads CARQGRGETQYF. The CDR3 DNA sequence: TGTGCCAGGCAGGGGCGCGGGGAGACCCAGTACTTC.

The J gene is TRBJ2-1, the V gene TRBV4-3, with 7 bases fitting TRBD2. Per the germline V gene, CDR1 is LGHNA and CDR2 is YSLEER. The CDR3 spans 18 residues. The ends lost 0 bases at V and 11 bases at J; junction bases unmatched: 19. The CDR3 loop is CASSQDGTGTTHQWKQFF. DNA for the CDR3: TGCGCCAGCAGCCAAGATGGGACCGGGACTACACACCAGTGGAAGCAGTTCTTC.

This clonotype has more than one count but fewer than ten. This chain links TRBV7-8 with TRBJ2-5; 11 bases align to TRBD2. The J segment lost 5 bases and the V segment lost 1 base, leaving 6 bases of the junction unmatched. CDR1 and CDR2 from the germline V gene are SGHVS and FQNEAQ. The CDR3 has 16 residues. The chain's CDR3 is CASSLVGLADGETQYF. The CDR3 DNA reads TGTGCCAGCAGCTTAGTGGGACTAGCGGATGGGGAGACCCAGTACTTC.

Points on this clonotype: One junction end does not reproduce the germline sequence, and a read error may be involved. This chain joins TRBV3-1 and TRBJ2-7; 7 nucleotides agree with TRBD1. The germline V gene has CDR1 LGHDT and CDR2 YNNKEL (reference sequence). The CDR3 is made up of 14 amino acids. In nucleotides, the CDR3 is TGTGCCAGCAGCCCGACAGGGAGCTCCTACGGGCAGTATTTC. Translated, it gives CASSPTGSSYGQYF.

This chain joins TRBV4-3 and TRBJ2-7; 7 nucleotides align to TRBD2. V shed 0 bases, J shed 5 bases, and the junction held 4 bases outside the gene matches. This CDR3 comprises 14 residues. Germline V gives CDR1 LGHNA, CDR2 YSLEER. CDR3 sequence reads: CASSQDRGGDEQYF. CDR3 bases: TGCGCCAGCAGCCAAGATCGTGGGGGGGACGAGCAGTACTTC.

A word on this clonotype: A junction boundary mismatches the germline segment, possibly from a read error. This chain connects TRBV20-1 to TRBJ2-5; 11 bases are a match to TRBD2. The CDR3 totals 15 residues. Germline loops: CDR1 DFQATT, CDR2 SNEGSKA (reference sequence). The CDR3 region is CSARGGTSGTETRFF. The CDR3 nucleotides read TGCAGTGCTAGAGGTGGGACTAGCGGCACGGAGACCCGGTTCTTC.

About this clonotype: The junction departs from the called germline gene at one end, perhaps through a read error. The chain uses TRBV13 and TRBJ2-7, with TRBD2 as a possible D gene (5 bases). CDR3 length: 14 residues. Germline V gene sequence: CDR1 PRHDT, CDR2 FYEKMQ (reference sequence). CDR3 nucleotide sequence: TGTGCCAGCAGCCCCGGGGTTAGCTCCCACGAGCAGTACTTC. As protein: CASSPGVSSHEQYF.